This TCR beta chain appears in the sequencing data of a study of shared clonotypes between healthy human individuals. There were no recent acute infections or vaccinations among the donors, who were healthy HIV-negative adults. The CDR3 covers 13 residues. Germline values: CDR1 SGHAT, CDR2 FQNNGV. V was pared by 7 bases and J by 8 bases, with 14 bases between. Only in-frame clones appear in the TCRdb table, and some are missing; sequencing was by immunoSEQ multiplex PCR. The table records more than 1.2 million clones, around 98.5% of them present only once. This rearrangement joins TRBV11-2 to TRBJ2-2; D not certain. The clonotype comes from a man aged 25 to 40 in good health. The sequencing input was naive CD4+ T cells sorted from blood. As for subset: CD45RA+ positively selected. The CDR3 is CASTPYTEGELFF. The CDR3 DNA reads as TGTGCCAGCACTCCCTACACCGAGGGGGAGCTGTTTTTT.